One sample yielded the 3 T cell receptor beta chains listed below, sequenced in a study of cytomegalovirus exposure and HLA in healthy donors. Primers for the PCR totalled 60 Vbeta and 13 Jbeta. Profiled with immunoSEQ multiplex PCR; TCRdb holds only in-frame clones, not every one. The sample shows 130,000 to 150,000 clones, 78% of them seen only once. The sample was PBMCs. Source of these receptors: a male donor in good health and CMV-seronegative.

V gene TRBV5-5 combines with J gene TRBJ2-7, with TRBD1 identical over 8 bases. The CDR3 runs 15 residues. V gave up 2 bases and J gave up 3 bases; unmatched junction bases: 7. Germline V gene data show CDR1 as SGHKS and CDR2 as YYEKEE (reference sequence). The CDR3 coding sequence is TGTGCCAGCAGCTTTTTGACGGGACAGGTCTACGAGCAGTACTTC. It specifies CASSFLTGQVYEQYF. Combining the CDR3 with reference TRBV5-5 and TRBJ2-7 gives the whole variable domain DAGVTQSPTHLIKTRGQQVTLRCSPISGHKSVSWYQQVLGQGPQFIFQYYEKEERGRGNFPDRFSARQFPNYSSELNVNALLLGDSALYLCASSFLTGQVYEQYFGPGTRLTVT.

This clone came up a few times. The V and J genes are TRBV6-5 and TRBJ2-1; 8 bases line up with TRBD2. J was trimmed by 3 bases and V by 5 bases; bases with no gene match: 3. Germline V gives CDR1 MNHEY, CDR2 SVGAGI. The CDR3 is 14 residues long. The DNA of the CDR3 is TGTGCCAGCAGTCGCGGGGGGTACTACAATGAGCAGTTCTTC. As protein: CASSRGGYYNEQFF.

J is TRBJ2-5 and V is TRBV4-3; 8 bases line up with TRBD2. The V gene's germline CDR1 is LGHNA and CDR2 YSLEER. V shed 1 base, J shed 1 base, and the junction held 5 bases outside the gene matches. The CDR3 is 16 amino acids. The CDR3 loop reads CASSQVLAGIQETQYF. CDR3 nucleotides: TGCGCCAGCAGCCAAGTCTTAGCGGGGATCCAAGAGACCCAGTACTTC.